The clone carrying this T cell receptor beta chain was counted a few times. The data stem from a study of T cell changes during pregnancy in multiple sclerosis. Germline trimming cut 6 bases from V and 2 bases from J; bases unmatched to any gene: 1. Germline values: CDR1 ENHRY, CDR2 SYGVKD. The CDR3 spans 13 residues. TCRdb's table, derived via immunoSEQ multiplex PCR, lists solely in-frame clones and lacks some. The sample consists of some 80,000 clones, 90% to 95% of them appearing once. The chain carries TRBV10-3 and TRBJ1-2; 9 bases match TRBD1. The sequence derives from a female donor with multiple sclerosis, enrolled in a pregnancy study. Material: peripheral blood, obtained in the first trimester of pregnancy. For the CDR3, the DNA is TGTGCCATCAGCGGACAGGGGAACTATGGCTACACCTTC. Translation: CAISGQGNYGYTF.